Only one count was recorded for the clone carrying this T cell receptor beta chain. This record belongs to a study of OX40 agonist ivuxolimab in advanced cancers. Clones were sequenced by immunoSEQ multiplex PCR, and TCRdb holds only the in-frame ones, with some missing. Of about 62,000 clones in the sample, 85% were seen once. The length of the CDR3 is 15 residues. The germline V gene has CDR1 SGHNT and CDR2 YYREEE (reference sequence). V dropped 0 bases and J dropped 4 bases, with 13 bases sitting between them. V and J are TRBV5-4 and TRBJ1-2; no clear D gene. Sequencing was performed on CD4+ or CD8+ T cells sorted from blood, taken in a trial of the OX40 agonist ivuxolimab. This receptor was identified in an adult with an advanced solid tumor such as melanoma, head and neck, liver or kidney cancer. The CDR3 nucleotides read TGTGCCAGCAGCTTGGTGTCAGGTGGGGTCTATGGCTACACCTTC. Protein sequence: CASSLVSGGVYGYTF.